This T cell receptor beta chain is drawn from a study of T cells in Graves' hyperthyroidism and ophthalmopathy. Looking at the study overall: Peripheral blood was taken when the disease was first diagnosed, before any treatment began. Notes on the study in general: Stable hyperthyroidism was separated from ophthalmopathy by a model based on 13 V-J features. The blood repertoire included most of the expanded thyroid clonotypes above 0.001.

The source material, RNA transcripts, was used to amplify TCR beta CDR3 regions. First-round RT-PCR of the TCR CDR3 relied on the HTBI primer set. Each CDR3 protein gets one entry after TCRdb re-called the multiplex PCR reads with MiXCR. The data hold some 460,000 distinct CDR3 sequences, with roughly 14% observed a single time. This clonotype was seen ten or more times. Its antigen is as yet unknown. CDR3 length: 15 residues. In germline, CDR1 is SNHLY, CDR2 FYNNEI. V lost 0 bases and J 3 bases, leaving 12 bases between the germline ends. This chain connects TRBV2 to TRBJ2-7; D is unresolved. The sequenced sample was blood. The sequence was collected from a young woman with Graves' hyperthyroidism. The DNA for the CDR3 is TGTGCCAGCAGTGAAGCGTGGAGACAACACTACGAGCAGTACTTC. Residues: CASSEAWRQHYEQYF.